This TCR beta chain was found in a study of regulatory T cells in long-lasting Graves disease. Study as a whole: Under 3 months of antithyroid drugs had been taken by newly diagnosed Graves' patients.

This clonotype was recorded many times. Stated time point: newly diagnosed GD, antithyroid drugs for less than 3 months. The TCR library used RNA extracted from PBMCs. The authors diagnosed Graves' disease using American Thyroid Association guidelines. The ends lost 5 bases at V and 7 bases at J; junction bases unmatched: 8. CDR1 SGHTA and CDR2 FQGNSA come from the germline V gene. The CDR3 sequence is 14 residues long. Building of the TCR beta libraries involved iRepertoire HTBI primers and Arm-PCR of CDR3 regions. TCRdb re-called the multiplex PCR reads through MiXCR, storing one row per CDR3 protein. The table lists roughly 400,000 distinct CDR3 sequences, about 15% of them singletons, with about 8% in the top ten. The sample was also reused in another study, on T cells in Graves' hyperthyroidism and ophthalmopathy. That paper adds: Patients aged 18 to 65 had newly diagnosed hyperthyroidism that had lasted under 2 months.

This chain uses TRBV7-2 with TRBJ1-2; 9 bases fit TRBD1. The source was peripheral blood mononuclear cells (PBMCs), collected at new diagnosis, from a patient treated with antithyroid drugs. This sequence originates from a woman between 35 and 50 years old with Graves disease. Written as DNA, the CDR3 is TGTGCCAGCAGCCCACGACAGGGGGTGGGTGGCTACACCTTC. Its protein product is CASSPRQGVGGYTF.